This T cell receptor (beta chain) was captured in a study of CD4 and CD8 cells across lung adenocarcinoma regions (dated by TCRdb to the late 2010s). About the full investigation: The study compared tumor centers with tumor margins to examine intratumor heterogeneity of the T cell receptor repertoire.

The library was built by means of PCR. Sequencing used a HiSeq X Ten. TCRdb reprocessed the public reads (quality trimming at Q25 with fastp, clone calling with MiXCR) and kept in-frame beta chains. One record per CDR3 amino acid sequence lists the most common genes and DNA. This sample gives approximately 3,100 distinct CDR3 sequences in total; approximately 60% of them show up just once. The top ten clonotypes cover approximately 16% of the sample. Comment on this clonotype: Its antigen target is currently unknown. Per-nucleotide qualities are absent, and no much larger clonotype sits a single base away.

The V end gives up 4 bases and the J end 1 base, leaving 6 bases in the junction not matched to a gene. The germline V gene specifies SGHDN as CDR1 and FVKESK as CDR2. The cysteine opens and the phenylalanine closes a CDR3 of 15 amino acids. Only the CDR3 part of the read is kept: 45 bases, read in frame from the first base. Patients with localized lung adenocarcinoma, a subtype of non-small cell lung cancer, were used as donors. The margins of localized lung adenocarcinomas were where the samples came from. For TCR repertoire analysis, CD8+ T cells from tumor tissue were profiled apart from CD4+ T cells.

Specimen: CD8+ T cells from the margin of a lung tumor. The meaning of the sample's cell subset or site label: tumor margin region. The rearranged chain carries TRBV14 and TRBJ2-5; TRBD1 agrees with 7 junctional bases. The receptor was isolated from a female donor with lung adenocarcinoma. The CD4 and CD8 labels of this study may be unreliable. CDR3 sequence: CASSLIGTVQETQYF. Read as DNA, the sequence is TGTGCCAGCAGCCTAATCGGGACAGTCCAAGAGACCCAGTACTTC.